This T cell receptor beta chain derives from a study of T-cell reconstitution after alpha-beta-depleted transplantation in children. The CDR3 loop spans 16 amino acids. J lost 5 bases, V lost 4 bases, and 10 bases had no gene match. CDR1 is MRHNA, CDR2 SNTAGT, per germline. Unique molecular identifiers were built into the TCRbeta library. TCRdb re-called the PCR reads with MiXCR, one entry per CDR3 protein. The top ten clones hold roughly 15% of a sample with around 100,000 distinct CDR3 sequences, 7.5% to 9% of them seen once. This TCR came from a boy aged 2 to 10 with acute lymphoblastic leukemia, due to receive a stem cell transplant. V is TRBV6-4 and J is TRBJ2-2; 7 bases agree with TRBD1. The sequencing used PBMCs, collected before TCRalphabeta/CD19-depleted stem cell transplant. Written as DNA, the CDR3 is TGTGCCAGCAGTGCCTTAAGGGGGCGATATACCGGGGAGCTGTTTTTT. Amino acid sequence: CASSALRGRYTGELFF.